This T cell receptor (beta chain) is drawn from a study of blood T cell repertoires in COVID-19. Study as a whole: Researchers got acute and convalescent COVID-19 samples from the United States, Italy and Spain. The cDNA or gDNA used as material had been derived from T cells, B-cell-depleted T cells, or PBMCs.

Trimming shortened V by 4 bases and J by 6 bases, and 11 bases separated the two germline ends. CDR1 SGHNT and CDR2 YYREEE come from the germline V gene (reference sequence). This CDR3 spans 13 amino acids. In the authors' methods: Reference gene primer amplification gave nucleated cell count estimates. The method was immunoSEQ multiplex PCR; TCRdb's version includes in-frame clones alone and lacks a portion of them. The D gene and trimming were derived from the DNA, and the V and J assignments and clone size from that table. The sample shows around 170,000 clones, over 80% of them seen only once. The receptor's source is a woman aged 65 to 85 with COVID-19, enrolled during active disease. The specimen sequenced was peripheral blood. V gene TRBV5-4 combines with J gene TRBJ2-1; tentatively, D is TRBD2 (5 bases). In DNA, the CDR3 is TGTGCCAGCAGCCCCGGGGTCCGCAATGAGCAGTTCTTC. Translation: CASSPGVRNEQFF. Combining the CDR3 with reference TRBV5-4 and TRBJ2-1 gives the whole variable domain ETGVTQSPTHLIKTRGQQVTLRCSSQSGHNTVSWYQQALGQGPQFIFQYYREEENGRGNFPPRFSGLQFPNYSSELNVNALELDDSALYLCASSPGVRNEQFFGPGTRLTVL.